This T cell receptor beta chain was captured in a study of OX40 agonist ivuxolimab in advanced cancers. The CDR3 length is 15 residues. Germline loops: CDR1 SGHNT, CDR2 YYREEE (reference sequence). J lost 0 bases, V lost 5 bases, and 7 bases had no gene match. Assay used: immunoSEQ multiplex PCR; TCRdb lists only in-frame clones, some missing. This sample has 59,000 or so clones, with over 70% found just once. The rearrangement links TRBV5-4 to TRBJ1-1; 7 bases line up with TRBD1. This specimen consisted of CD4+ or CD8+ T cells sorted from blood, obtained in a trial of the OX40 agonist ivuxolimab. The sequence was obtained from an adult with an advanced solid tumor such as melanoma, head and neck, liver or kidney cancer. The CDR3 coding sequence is TGTGCCAGCAGGGTCCCCGGGACAGTGAACACTGAAGCTTTCTTT. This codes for CASRVPGTVNTEAFF.